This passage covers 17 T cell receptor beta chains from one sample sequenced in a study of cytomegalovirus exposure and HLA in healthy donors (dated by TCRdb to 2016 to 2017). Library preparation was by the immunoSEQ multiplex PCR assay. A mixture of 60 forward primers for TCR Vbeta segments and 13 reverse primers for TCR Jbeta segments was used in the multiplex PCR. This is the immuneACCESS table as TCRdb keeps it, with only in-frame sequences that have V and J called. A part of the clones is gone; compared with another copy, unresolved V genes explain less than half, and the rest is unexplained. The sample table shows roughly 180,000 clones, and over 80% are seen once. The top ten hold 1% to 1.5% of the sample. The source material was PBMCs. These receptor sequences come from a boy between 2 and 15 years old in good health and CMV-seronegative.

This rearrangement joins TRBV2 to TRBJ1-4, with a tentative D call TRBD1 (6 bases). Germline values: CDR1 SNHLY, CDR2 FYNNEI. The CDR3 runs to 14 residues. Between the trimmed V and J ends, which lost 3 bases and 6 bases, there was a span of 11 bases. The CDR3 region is CASSDRTDYEKLFF. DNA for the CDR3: TGTGCCAGCAGTGACAGGACAGATTATGAAAAACTGTTTTTT.

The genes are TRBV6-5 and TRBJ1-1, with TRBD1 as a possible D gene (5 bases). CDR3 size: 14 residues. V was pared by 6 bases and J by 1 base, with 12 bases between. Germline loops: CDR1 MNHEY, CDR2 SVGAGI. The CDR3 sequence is CASRLGGGNTEAFF. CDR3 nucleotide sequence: TGTGCCAGCAGATTGGGGGGTGGGAACACTGAAGCTTTCTTT.

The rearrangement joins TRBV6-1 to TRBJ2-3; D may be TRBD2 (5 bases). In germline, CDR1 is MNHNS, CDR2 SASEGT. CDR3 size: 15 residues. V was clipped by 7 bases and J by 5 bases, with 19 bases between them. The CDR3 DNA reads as TGTGCCAGCACCCAGGACTTGACTGAGGGAGATACGCAGTATTTT. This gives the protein CASTQDLTEGDTQYF.

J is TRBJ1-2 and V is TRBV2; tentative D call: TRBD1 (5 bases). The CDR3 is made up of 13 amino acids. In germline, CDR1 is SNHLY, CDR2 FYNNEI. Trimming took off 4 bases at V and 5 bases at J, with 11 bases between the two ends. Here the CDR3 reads CASSVGVRYGYTF. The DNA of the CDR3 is TGTGCCAGCAGTGTAGGGGTACGATATGGCTACACCTTC.

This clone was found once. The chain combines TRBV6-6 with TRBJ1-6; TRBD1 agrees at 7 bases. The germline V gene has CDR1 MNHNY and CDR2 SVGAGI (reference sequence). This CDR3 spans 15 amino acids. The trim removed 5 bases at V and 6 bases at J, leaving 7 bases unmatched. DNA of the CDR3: TGTGCCAGCAGTCCCACAGGGGTGTCTAATTCACCCCTCCACTTT. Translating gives CASSPTGVSNSPLHF.

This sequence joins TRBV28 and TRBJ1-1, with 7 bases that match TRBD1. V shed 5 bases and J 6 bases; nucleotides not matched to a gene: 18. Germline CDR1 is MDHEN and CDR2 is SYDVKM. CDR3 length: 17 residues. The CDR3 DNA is TGTGCCAGCAGTCTAGGACAGGTCCAGATCTTAGGGGCTGAAGCTTTCTTT. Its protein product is CASSLGQVQILGAEAFF. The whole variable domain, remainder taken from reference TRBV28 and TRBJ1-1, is DVKVTQSSRYLVKRTGEKVFLECVQDMDHENMFWYRQDPGLGLRLIYFSYDVKMKEKGDIPEGYSVSREKKERFSLILESASTNQTSMYLCASSLGQVQILGAEAFFGQGTRLTVV.

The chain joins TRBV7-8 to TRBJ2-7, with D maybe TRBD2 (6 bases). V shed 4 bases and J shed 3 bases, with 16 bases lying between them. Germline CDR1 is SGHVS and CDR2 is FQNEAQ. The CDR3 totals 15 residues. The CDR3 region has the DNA TGTGCCAGCAGCTATCCCCCGGGACTTCTCTACGAGCAGTACTTC. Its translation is CASSYPPGLLYEQYF.

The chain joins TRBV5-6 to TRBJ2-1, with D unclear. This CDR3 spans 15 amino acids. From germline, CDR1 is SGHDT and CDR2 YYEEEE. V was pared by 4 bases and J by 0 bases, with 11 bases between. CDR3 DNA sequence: TGTGCCAGCAGCGCCTTAGCTCCCTCCTACAATGAGCAGTTCTTC. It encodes CASSALAPSYNEQFF.

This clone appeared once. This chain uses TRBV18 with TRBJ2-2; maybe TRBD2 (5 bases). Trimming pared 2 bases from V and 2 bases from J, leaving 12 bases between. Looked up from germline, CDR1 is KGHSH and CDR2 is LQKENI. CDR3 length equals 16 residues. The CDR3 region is CASSPSAGGNTGELFF. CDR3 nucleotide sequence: TGTGCCAGCTCACCATCCGCGGGTGGAAACACCGGGGAGCTGTTTTTT.

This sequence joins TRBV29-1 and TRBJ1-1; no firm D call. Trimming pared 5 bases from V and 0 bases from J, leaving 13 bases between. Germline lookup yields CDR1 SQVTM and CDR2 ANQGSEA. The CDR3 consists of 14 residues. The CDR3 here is CSVRTGALNTEAFF. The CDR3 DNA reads TGCAGCGTTCGTACCGGAGCCTTGAACACTGAAGCTTTCTTT. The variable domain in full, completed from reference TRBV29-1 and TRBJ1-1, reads SAVISQKPSRDICQRGTSLTIQCQVDSQVTMMFWYRQQPGQSLTLIATANQGSEATYESGFVIDKFPISRPNLTFSTLTVSNMSPEDSSIYLCSVRTGALNTEAFFGQGTRLTVV.

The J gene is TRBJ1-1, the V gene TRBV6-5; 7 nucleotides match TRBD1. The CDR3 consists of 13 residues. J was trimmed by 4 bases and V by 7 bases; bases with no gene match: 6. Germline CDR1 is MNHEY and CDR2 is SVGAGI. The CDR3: CASTRGLATEAFF. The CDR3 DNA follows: TGTGCCAGCACCAGGGGGTTGGCCACTGAAGCTTTCTTT.

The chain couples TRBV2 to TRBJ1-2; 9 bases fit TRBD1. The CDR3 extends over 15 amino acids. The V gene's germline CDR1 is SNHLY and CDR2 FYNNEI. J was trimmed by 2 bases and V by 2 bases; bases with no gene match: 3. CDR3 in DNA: TGTGCCAGCAGTGAAAGGGGGACAGGGAACTATGGCTACACCTTC. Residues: CASSERGTGNYGYTF.

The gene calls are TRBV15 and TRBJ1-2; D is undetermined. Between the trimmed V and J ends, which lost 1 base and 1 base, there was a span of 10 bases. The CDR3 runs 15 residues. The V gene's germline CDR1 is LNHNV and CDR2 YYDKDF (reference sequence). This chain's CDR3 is CATSRVGELNYGYTF. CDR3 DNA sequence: TGTGCCACCAGCAGAGTCGGGGAACTTAACTATGGCTACACCTTC.

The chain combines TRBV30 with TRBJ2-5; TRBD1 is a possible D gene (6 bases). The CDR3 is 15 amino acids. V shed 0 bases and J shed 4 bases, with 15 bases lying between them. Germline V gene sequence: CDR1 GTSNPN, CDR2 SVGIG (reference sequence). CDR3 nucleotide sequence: TGTGCCTGGAGTGTACAGCCAACCAGGGGAGAGACCCAGTACTTC. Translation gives CAWSVQPTRGETQYF.

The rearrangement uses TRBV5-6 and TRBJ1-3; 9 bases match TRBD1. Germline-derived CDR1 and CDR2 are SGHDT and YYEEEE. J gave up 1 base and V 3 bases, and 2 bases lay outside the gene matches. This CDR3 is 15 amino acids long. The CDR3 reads CASSWGQGSGNTIYF. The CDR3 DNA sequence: TGTGCCAGCAGCTGGGGACAGGGTTCTGGAAACACCATATATTTT.

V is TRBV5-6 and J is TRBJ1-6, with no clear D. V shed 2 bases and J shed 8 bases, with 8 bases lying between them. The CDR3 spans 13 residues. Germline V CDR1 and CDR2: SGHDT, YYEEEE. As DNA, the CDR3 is TGTGCCAGCAGCTTCCAGGCAGATTCACCCCTCCACTTT. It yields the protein CASSFQADSPLHF.

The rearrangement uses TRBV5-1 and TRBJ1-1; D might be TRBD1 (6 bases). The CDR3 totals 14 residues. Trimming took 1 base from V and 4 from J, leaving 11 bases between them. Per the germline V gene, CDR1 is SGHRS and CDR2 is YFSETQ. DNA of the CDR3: TGCGCCAGCAGCTTGCGTAGGGGGGGCACTGAAGCTTTCTTT. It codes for CASSLRRGGTEAFF.